This T cell receptor beta chain derives from a study of T-cell memory formation after mild COVID-19. At the level of the study: Clustering of TCRs was largely donor specific. Study results and limitations: Day 15 to 85 contracting clones showed balanced CD4/CD8; later expanders leaned CD4+.

The authors produced TCR alpha and TCR beta cDNA libraries with sample barcodes and UMIs by 5'RACE using constant-segment primers. TCRdb redid the calling of the 5' RACE reads with MiXCR, one entry per CDR3 protein. This sample has approximately 210,000 distinct CDR3 sequences, with roughly a tenth found just once. A word on this clonotype: Its antigen is unidentified.

Germline-derived CDR1 and CDR2 are SGDLS and YYNGEE. The length of the CDR3 is 15 residues. Trimming took 3 bases from V and 2 from J; bases not matched to a gene: 4. The sequence was collected from a young man who had mild COVID-19 (a few samples of this study predate the infection). Cell type and time point are not known. This chain joins TRBV9 and TRBJ2-1; 8 nucleotides line up with TRBD2. The sequencing sample was made of PBMCs or a T cell subset sorted from them (not recorded which). The CDR3 is CASSARGGPYNEQFF. The CDR3 nucleotides are TGTGCCAGCAGCGCTCGGGGGGGCCCCTACAATGAGCAGTTCTTC. The entire variable domain, with the rest obtained from reference TRBV9 and TRBJ2-1, is as follows: DSGVTQTPKHLITATGQRVTLRCSPRSGDLSVYWYQQSLDQGLQFLIQYYNGEERAKGNILERFSAQQFPDLHSELNLSSLELGDSALYFCASSARGGPYNEQFFGPGTRLTVL.